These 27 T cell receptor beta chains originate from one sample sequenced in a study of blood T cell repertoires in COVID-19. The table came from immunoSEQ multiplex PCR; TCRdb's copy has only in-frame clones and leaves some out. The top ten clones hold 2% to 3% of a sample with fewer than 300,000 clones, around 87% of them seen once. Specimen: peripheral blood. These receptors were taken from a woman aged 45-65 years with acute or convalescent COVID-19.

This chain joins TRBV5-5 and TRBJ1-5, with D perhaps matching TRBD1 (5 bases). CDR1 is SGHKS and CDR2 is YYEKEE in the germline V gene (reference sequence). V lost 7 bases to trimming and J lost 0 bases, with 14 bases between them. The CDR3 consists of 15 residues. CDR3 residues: CASQRDSYSNQPQHF. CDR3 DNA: TGTGCCAGCCAACGGGACTCTTATAGCAATCAGCCCCAGCATTTT.

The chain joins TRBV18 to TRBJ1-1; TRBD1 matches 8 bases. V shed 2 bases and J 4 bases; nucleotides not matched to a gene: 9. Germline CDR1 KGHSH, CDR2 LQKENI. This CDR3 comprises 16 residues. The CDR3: CASSPETGERGTEAFF. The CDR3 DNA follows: TGTGCCAGCTCACCAGAGACAGGGGAGAGGGGCACTGAAGCTTTCTTT. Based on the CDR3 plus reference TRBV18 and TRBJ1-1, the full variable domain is NAGVMQNPRHLVRRRGQEARLRCSPMKGHSHVYWYRQLPEEGLKFMVYLQKENIIDESGMPKERFSAEFPKEGPSILRIQQVVRGDSAAYFCASSPETGERGTEAFFGQGTRLTVV.

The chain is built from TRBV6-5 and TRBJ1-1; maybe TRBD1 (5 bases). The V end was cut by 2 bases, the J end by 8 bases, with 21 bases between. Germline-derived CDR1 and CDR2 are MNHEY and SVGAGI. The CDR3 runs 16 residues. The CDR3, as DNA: TGTGCCAGCAGTTACGATTTCATCCTGGACACCATGGAAGCTTTCTTT. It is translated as CASSYDFILDTMEAFF.

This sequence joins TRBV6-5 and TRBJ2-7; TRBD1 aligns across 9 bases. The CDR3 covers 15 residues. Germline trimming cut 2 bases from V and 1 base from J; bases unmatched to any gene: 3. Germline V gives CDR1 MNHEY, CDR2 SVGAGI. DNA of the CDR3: TGTGCCAGCAGTTACCGGACAGGGGAGTCCTACGAGCAGTACTTC. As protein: CASSYRTGESYEQYF.

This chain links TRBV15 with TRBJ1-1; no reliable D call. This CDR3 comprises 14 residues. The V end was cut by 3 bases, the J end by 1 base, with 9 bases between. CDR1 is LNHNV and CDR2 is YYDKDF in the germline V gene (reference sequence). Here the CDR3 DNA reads TGTGCCACCAGCAGTGGGTACAGGAACACTGAAGCTTTCTTT. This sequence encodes CATSSGYRNTEAFF.

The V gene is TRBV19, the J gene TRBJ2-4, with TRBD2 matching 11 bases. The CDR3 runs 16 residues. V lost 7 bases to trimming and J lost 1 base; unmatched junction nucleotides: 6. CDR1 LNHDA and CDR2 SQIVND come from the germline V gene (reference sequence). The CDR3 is CASKPTSGTAKNIQYF. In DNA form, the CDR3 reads TGTGCCAGTAAGCCGACTAGCGGGACGGCCAAAAACATTCAGTACTTC. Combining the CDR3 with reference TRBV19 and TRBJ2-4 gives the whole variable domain DGGITQSPKYLFRKEGQNVTLSCEQNLNHDAMYWYRQDPGQGLRLIYYSQIVNDFQKGDIAEGYSVSREKKESFPLTVTSAQKNPTAFYLCASKPTSGTAKNIQYFGAGTRLSVL.

The CDR3 region has the DNA TGTGCCAGCAGCCGAAATACAGGGGGCCCCTATGGCTACACCTTC. It codes for CASSRNTGGPYGYTF. This chain uses TRBV27 with TRBJ1-2, with 9 nucleotides matching TRBD1. V gave up 6 bases and J gave up 4 bases; unmatched junction bases: 9. The CDR3 totals 15 residues. CDR1 is MNHEY, CDR2 SMNVEV, per germline (reference sequence).

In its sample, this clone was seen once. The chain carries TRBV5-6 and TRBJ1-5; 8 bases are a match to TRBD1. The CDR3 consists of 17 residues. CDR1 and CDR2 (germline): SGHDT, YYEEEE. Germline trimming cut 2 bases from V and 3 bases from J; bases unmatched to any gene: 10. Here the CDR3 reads CASSLTGQGGINQPQHF. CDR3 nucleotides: TGTGCCAGCAGCTTAACCGGACAGGGTGGGATCAATCAGCCCCAGCATTTT.

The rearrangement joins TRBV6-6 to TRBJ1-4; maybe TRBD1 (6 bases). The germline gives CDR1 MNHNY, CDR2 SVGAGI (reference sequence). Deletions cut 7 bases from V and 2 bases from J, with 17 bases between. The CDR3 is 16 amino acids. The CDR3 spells CASNVGAPGTNEKLFF. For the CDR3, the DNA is TGTGCCAGCAATGTGGGGGCGCCGGGGACTAATGAAAAACTGTTTTTT.

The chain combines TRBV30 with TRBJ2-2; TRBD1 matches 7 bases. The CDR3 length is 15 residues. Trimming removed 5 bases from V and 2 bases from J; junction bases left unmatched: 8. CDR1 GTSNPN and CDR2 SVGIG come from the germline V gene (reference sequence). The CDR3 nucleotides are TGTGCCTGGGCCCTGGACAGGACTAACACCGGGGAGCTGTTTTTT. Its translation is CAWALDRTNTGELFF.

CDR3 sequence: CASSFLALAAQPGDTQYF. The CDR3 coding sequence is TGTGCCAGCAGTTTTTTAGCACTAGCGGCCCAGCCTGGAGATACGCAGTATTTT. The chain joins TRBV27 to TRBJ2-3, with 8 bases matching TRBD2. V dropped 3 bases and J dropped 5; count of bases not matched to a gene: 16. The CDR3 contains 18 residues. CDR1 MNHEY and CDR2 SMNVEV come from the germline V gene (reference sequence).

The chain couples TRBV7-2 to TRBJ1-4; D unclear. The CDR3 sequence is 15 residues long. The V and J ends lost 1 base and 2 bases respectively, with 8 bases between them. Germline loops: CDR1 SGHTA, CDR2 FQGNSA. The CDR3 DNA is TGTGCCAGCAGCTTAGACAGTACCACTAATGAAAAACTGTTTTTT. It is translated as CASSLDSTTNEKLFF.

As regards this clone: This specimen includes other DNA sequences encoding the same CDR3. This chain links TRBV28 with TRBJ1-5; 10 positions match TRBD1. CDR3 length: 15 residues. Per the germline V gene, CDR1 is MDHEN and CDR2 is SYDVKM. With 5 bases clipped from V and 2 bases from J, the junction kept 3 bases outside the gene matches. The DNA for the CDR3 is TGTGCCAGCAGTCGACAGGGGGCTGGCAATCAGCCCCAGCATTTT. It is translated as CASSRQGAGNQPQHF.

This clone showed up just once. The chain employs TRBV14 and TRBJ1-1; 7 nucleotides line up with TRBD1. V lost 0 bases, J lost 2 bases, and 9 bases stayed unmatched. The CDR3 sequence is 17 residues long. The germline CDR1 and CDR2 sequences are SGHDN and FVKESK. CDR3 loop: CASSQDLGQVFNTEAFF. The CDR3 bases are TGTGCCAGCAGCCAAGATCTTGGACAGGTGTTCAACACTGAAGCTTTCTTT.

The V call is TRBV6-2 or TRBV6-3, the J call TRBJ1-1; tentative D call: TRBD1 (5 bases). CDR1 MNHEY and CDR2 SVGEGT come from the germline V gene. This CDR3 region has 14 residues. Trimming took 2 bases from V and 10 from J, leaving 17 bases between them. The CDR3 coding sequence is TGTGCCAGCAGTTACCTCGACGAGGGGAGGAGAGCTTTCTTT. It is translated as CASSYLDEGRRAFF.

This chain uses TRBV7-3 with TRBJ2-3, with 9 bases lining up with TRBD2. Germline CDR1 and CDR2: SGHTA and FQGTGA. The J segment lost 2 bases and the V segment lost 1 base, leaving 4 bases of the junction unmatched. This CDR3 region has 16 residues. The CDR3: CASSLSAGGATDTQYF. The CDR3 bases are TGTGCCAGCAGCTTAAGTGCGGGAGGGGCCACAGATACGCAGTATTTT.

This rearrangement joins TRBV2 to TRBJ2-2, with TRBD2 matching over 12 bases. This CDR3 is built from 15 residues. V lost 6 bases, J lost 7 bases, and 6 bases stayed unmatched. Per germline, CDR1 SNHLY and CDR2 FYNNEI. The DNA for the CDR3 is TGTGCCAGCAGCTCACTAGCGGGAGGATTCGGGGAGCTGTTTTTT. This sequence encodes CASSSLAGGFGELFF.

The CDR3 protein is CASSQGSREQQFF. The CDR3 bases are TGTGCCAGCAGCCAAGGGTCGCGGGAGCAGCAGTTCTTC. V and J are TRBV3-1 (or the pseudogene TRBV3-2) and TRBJ2-1; TRBD2 agrees at 7 bases. This CDR3 has 13 residues. Germline trimming cut 1 base from V and 11 bases from J; bases unmatched to any gene: 5. CDR1 and CDR2 (germline): LGHDT, YNNKEL (reference sequence).

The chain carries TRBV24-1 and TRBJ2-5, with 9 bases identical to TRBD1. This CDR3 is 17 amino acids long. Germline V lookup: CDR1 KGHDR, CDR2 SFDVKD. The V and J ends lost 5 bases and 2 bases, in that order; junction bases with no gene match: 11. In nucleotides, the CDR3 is TGTGCCACCAGTGGCTGGACAGGGGCAGGACAGCAAGAGACCCAGTACTTC. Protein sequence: CATSGWTGAGQQETQYF.

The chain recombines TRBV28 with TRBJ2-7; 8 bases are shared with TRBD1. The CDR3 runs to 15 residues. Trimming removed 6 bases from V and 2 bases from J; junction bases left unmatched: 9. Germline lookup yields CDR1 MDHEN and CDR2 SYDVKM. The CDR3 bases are TGTGCCAGCAGCGCCCGAGGGACAGGAGCCTACGAGCAGTACTTC. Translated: CASSARGTGAYEQYF.

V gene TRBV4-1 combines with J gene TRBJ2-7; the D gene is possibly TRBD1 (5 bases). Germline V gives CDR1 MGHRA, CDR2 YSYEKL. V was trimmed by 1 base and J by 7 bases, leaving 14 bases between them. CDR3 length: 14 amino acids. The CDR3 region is CASSQVGQRVEQYF. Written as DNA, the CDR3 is TGCGCCAGCAGCCAAGTGGGGCAACGAGTAGAGCAGTACTTC.

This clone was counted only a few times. Here the CDR3 reads CAWTGHIGDTIYF. The CDR3 DNA sequence: TGTGCCTGGACCGGGCATATCGGGGACACCATATATTTT. The chain carries TRBV30 and TRBJ1-3; D ambiguous. CDR1 GTSNPN and CDR2 SVGIG come from the germline V gene (reference sequence). CDR3 length equals 13 residues. Trimming removed 4 bases from V and 8 bases from J, with 15 bases in between.

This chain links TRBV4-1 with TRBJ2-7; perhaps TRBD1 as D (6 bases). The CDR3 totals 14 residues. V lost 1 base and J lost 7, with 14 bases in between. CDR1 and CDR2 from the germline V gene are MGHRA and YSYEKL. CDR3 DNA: TGCGCCAGCAGCCAAGGTCGCAGGGGCGGGGAGCAGTACTTC. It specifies CASSQGRRGGEQYF.

The CDR3 nucleotides are TGTGCCTGGAGTGTATTGGACAGGGGGGACACTGAAGCTTTCTTT. It codes for CAWSVLDRGDTEAFF. The chain uses TRBV30 and TRBJ1-1; 10 nucleotides line up with TRBD1. The trim removed 0 bases at V and 3 bases at J, leaving 4 bases unmatched. The CDR3 loop spans 15 amino acids. Germline V gene sequence: CDR1 GTSNPN, CDR2 SVGIG (reference sequence). The full variable domain, in which reference TRBV30 and TRBJ1-1 provide the parts outside the CDR3, is SQTIHQWPATLVQPVGSPLSLECTVEGTSNPNLYWYRQAAGRGLQLLFYSVGIGQISSEVPQNLSASRPQDRQFILSSKKLLLSDSGFYLCAWSVLDRGDTEAFFGQGTRLTVV.

In DNA, the CDR3 is TGTGCCAGCAGTGATAGACAGGGGGACCGGCCCCAGCATTTT. Protein sequence: CASSDRQGDRPQHF. V gene TRBV6-1 combines with J gene TRBJ1-5; 9 bases align to TRBD1. The junction had 6 bases not matched to a gene; V was cut back by 3 bases and J by 9 bases. The germline V gene has CDR1 MNHNS and CDR2 SASEGT. This CDR3 region has 14 residues.

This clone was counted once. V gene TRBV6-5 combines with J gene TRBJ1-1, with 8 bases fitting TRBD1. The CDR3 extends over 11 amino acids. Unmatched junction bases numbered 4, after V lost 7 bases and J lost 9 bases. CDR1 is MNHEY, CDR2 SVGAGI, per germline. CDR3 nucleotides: TGTGCCAGCACCGGGGACAGGAAAGCTTTCTTT. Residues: CASTGDRKAFF.

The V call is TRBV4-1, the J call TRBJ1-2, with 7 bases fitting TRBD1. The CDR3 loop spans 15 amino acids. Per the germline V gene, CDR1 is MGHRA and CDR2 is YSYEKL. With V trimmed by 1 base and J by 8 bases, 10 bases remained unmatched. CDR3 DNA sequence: TGCGCCAGCAGCCAAGGCGACAGGGTCATAAAAGGCTACACCTTC. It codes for CASSQGDRVIKGYTF.